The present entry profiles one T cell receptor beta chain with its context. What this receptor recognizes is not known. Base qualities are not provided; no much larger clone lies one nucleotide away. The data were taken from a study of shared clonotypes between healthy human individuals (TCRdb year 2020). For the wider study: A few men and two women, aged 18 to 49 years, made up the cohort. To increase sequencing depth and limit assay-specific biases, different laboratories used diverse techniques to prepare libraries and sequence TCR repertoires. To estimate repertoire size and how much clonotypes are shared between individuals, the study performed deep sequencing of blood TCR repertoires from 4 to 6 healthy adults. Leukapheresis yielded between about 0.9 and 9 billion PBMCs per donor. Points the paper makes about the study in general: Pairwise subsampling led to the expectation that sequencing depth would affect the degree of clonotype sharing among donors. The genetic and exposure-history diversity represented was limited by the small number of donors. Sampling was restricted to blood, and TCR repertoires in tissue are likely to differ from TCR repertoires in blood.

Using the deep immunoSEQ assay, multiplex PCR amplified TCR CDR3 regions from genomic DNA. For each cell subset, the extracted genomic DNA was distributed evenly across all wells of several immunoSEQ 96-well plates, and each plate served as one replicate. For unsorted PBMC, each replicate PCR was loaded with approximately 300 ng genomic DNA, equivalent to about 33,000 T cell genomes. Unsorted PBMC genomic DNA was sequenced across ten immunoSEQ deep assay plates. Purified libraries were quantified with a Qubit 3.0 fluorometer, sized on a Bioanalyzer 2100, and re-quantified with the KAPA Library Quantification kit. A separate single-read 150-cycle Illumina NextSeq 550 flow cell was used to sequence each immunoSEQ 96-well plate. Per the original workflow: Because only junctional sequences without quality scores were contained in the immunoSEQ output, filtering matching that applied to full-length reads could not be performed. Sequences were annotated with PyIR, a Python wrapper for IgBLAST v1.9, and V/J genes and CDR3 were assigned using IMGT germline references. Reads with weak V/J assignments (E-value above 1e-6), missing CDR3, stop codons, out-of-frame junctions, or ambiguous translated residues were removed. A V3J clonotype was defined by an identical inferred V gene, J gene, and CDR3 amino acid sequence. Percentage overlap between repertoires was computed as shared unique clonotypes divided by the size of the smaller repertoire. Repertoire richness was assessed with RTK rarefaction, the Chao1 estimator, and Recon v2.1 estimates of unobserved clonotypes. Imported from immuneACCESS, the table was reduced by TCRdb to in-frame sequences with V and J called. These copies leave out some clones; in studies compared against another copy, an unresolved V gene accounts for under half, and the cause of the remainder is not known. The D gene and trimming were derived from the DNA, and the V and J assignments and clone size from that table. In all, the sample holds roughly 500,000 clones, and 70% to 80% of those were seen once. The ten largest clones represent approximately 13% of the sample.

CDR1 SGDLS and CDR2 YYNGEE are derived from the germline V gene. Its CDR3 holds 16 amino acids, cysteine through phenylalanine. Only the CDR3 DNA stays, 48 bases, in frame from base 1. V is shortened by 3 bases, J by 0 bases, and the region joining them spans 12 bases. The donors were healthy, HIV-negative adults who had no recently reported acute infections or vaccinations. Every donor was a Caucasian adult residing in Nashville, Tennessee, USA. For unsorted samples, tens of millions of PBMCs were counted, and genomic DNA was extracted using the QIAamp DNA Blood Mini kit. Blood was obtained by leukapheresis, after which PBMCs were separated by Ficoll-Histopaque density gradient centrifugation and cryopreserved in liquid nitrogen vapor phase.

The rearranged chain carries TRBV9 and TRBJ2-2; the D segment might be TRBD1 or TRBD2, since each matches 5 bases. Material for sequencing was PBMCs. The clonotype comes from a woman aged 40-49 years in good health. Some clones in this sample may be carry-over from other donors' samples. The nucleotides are TGTGCCAGCAGCGCGTCCGGGACCCCGAACACCGGGGAGCTGTTTTTT. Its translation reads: CASSASGTPNTGELFF.